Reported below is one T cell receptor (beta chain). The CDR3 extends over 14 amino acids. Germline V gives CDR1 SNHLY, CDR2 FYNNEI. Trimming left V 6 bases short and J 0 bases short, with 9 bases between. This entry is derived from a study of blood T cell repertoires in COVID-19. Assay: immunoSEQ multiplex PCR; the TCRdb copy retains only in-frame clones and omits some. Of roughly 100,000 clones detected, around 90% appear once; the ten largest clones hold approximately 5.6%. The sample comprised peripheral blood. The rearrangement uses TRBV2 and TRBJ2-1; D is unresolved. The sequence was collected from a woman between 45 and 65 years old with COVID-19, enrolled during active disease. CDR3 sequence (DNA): TGTGCCAGCAGGCCGTCGAGCTCCTACAATGAGCAGTTCTTC. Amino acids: CASRPSSSYNEQFF. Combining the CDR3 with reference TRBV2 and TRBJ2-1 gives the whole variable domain EPEVTQTPSHQVTQMGQEVILRCVPISNHLYFYWYRQILGQKVEFLVSFYNNEISEKSEIFDDQFSVERPDGSNFTLKIRSTKLEDSAMYFCASRPSSSYNEQFFGPGTRLTVL.